This T cell receptor (beta chain) was recovered during a study of cytomegalovirus exposure and HLA in healthy donors. Germline CDR1 and CDR2: LNHDA and SQIVND (reference sequence). The V gene lost 5 bases and the J gene lost 3 bases, with 14 bases spanning the gap. The CDR3 sequence is 15 residues long. As concerns this clone: Its antigen is not known.

PCR amplification relied on 60 Vbeta primers (plus 13 Jbeta primers). Some clones are missing from TCRdb's copy, which holds only in-frame ones; the method was immunoSEQ multiplex PCR. The sample includes fewer than 250,000 clones, less than 85% of them seen just once. General study findings and limits: In a later analysis, most CMV-associated TCR beta chains appeared HLA-restricted. Investigators reported 150 to 200 TCR beta chains as tied to cytomegalovirus.

This sequence joins TRBV19 and TRBJ1-5; D ambiguous. Source material: PBMCs. This clonotype was sampled from a man aged 25 to 45 in good health and CMV-seropositive. The DNA of the CDR3 is TGTGCCAGTAGTCCCCGAGGAGTCCTCAATCAGCCCCAGCATTTT. This encodes CASSPRGVLNQPQHF.